This TCR beta chain was sequenced during a study of shared clonotypes between healthy human individuals. General study points: Generation probabilities were higher for clonotypes shared across all four sorted-subset donors than for unshared ones.

Notes on this clone: Its matching antigen is unknown.

The germline gives CDR1 MDHEN, CDR2 SYDVKM. Trimming removed 5 bases at V and 4 bases at J, with 12 bases between. The CDR3 is 15 residues long. Subsets obtained from CD4+ cells comprised CD45RA+ naive and CD45RA-negative memory cells. Profiling relied on immunoSEQ multiplex PCR, and the TCRdb table lists in-frame clones only, not all of them. The data contain about 730,000 clones, around 77% of them seen just once; the ten biggest clones take up approximately 2%. The TCR sequence derives from a woman in her twenties or thirties in good health. This chain uses TRBV28 with TRBJ2-6; D is uncertain. The sample taken for sequencing was memory CD4+ T cells sorted from blood. Subset described: CD45RA-negative fraction. The CDR3 DNA reads as TGTGCCAGCAGTCCCCCCGCCGCCGGGGCCAACGTCCTGACTTTC. It yields the protein CASSPPAAGANVLTF.